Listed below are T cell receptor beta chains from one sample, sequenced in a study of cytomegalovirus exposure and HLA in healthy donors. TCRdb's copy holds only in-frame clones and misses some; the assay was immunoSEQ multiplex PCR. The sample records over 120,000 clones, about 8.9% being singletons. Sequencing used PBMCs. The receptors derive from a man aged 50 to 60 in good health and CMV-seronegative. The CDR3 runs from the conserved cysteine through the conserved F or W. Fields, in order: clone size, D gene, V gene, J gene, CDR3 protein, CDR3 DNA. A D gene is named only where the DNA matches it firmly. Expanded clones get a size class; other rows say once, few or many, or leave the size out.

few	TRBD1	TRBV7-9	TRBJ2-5	CASSSRDSPKVETQYF	TGTGCCAGCAGCTCTCGGGACAGCCCTAAAGTAGAGACCCAGTACTTC
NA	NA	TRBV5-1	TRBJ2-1	CASSLAGRGRLGTYNEQFF	TGCGCCAGCAGCTTGGCCGGGCGGGGGCGGCTCGGAACCTACAATGAGCAGTTCTTC
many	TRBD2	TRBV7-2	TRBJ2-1	CASSPTSGRGNEQFF	TGTGCCAGCAGCCCGACTAGCGGGAGAGGCAATGAGCAGTTCTTC
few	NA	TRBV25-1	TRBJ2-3	CASSDGTSSTDTQYF	TGTGCCAGCAGTGACGGGACATCTAGCACAGATACGCAGTATTTT
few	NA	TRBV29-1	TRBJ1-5	CSVLQGESQPQHF	TGCAGCGTGCTACAAGGGGAAAGTCAGCCCCAGCATTTT
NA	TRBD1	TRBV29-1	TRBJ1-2	CSVEGQGAIGYTF	TGCAGCGTCGAAGGACAGGGGGCGATCGGCTACACCTTC
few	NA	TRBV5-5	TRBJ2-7	CASSPGPSEQYF	TGTGCCAGCAGCCCGGGTCCGTCCGAGCAGTACTTC
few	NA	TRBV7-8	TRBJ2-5	CASTPRGWETQYF	TGTGCCAGCACTCCAAGGGGCTGGGAGACCCAGTACTTC
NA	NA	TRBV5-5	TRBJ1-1	CASSPYERDTEAFF	TGTGCCAGCAGCCCCTATGAACGGGACACTGAAGCTTTCTTT
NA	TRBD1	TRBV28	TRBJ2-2	CASSPSGTGANTGELFF	TGTGCCAGCAGTCCATCCGGGACAGGGGCGAACACCGGGGAGCTGTTTTTT
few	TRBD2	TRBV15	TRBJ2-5	CATGWGGETQYF	TGTGCCACCGGTTGGGGGGGGGAGACCCAGTACTTC
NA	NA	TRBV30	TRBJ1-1	CAWSPGVNTEAFF	TGTGCCTGGAGTCCGGGGGTGAACACTGAAGCTTTCTTT
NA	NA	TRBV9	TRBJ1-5	CASSTGTGNQPQHF	TGTGCCAGCAGTACAGGGACGGGGAATCAGCCCCAGCATTTT